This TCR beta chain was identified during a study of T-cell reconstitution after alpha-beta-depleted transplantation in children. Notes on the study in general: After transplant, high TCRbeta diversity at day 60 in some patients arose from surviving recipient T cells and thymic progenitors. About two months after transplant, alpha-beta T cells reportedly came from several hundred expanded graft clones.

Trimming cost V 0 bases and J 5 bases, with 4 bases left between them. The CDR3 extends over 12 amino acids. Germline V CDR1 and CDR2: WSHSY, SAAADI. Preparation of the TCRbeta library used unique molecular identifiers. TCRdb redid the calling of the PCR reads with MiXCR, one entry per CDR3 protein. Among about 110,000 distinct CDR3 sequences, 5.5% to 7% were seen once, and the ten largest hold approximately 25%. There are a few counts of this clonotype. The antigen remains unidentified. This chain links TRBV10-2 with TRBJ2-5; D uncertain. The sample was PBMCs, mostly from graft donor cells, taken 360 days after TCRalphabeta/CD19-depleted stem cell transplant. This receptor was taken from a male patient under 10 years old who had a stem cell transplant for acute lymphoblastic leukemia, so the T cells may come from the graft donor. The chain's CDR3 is CASSESIETQYF. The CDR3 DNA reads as TGCGCCAGCAGTGAGTCGATCGAGACCCAGTACTTC.